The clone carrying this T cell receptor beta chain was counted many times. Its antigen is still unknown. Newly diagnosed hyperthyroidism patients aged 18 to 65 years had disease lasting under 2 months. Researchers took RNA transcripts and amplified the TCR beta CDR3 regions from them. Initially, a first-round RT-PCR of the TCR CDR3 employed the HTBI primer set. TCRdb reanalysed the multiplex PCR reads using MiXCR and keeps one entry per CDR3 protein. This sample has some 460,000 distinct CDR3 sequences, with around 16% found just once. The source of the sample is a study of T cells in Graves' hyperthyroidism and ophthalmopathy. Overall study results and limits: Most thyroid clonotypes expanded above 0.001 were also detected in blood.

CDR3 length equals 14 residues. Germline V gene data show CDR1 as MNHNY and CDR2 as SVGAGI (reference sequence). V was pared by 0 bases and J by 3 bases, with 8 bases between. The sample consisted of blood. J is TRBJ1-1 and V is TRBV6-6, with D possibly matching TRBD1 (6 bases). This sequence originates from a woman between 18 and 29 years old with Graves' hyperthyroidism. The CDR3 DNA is TGTGCCAGCAGTTACTCCAGGGGAGACACTGAAGCTTTCTTT. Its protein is CASSYSRGDTEAFF.